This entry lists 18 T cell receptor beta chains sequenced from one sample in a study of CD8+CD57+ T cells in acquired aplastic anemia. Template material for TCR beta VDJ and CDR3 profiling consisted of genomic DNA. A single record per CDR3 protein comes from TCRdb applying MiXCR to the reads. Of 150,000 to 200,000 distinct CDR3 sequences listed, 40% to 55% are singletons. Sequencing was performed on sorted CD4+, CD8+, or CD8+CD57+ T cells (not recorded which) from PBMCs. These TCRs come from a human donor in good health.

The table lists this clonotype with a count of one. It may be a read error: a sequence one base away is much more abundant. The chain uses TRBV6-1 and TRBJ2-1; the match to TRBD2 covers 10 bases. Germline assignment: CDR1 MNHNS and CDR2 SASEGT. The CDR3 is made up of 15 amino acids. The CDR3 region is CASRTLAGSYNEQLF. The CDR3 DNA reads TGTGCCAGCAGGACACTAGCGGGATCCTACAATGAGCAGCTCTTC.

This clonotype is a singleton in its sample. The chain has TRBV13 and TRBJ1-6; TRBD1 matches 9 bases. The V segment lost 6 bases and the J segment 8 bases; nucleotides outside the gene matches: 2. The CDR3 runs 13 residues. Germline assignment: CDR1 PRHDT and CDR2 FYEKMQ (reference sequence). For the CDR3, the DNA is TGTGCCAGCAGTTGGGACAGGGATTCACCCCTCCACTTT. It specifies CASSWDRDSPLHF.

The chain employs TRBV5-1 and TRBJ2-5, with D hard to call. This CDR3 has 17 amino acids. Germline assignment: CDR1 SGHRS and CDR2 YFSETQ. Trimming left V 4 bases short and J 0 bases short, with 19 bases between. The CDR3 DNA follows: TGCGCCAGCAGCCAAGATCGCGTCCCCGAGTACCAAGAGACCCAGTACTTC. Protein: CASSQDRVPEYQETQYF.

The CDR3 sequence: CASSPRDVGDYEQYF. DNA of the CDR3: TGTGCCAGCAGTCCCAGGGACGTCGGGGACTACGAGCAGTACTTC. The rearrangement uses TRBV12-3 or TRBV12-4 and TRBJ2-7; D could derive from TRBD1 or TRBD2 (5 bases each). V dropped 5 bases and J dropped 3 bases, with 17 bases sitting between them. This CDR3 comprises 15 residues.

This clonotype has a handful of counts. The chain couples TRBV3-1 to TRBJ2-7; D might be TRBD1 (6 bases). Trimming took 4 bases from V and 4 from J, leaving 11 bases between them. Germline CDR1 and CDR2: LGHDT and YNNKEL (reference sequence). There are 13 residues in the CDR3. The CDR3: CASSRLQGYEQYF. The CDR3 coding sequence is TGTGCCAGCAGCCGCCTACAGGGTTACGAGCAGTACTTC.

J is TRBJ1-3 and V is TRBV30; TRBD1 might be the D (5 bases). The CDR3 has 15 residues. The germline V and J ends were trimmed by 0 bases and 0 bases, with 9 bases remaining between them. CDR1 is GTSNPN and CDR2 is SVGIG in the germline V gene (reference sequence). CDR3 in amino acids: CAWSVDSSSGNTIYF. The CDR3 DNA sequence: TGTGCCTGGAGTGTAGACAGCAGCTCTGGAAACACCATATATTTT.

The chain's CDR3 is CASSMGNNSPLHF. The DNA of the CDR3 is TGTGCCAGTAGTATGGGTAATAATTCACCCCTCCACTTT. This chain links TRBV19 with TRBJ1-6; the D is unclear. The germline V and J ends were trimmed by 3 bases and 5 bases, with 5 bases remaining between them. Germline V CDR1 and CDR2: LNHDA, SQIVND (reference sequence). CDR3 size: 13 residues.

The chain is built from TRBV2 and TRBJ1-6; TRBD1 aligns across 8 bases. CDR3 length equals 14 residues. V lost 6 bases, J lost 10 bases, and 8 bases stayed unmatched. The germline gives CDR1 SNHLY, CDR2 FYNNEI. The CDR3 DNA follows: TGTGCCAGCAGCGCCAGGGGGCTTGGGTCACCCCTCCACTTT. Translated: CASSARGLGSPLHF.

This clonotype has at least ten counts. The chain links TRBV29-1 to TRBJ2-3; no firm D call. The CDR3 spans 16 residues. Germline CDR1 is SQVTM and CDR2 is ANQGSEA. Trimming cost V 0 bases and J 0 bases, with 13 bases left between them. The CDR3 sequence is CSVEDTATTSTDTQYF. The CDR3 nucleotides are TGCAGCGTTGAAGATACAGCCACTACTAGCACAGATACGCAGTATTTT.

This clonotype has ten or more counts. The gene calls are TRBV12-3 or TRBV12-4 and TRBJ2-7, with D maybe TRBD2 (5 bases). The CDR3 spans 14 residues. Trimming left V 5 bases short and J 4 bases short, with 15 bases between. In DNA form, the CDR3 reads TGTGCCAGCAGTCTGGGCGGGCTGCTGTACGAGCAGTACTTC. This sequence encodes CASSLGGLLYEQYF.

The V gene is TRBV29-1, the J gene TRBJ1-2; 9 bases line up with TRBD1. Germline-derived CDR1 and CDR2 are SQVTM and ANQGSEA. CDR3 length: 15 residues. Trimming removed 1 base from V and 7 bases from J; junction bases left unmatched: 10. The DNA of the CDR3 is TGCAGCGTTGAAGGACAGGGGGATTCTTTCGGTGGCTACACCTTC. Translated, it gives CSVEGQGDSFGGYTF.

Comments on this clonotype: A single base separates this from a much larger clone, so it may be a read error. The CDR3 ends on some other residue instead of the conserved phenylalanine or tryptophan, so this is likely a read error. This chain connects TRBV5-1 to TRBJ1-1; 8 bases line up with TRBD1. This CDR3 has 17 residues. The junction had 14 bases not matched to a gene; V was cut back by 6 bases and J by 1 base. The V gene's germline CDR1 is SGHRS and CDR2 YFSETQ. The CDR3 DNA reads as TGCGCCAGCAAAAGGACAGGGTCGGGGGAAGGGAACACTGAAGCTTTCATT. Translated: CASKRTGSGEGNTEAFI.

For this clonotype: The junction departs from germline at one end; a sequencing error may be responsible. The CDR3 is CASSAVGTSSRQWNF. For the CDR3, the DNA is TGTGCCAGCAGCGCTGTCGGGACTAGCAGCCGTCAGTGGAACTTC. V gene TRBV27 combines with J gene TRBJ2-7; TRBD2 agrees at 9 bases. The V gene's germline CDR1 is MNHEY and CDR2 SMNVEV (reference sequence). CDR3 size: 15 residues.

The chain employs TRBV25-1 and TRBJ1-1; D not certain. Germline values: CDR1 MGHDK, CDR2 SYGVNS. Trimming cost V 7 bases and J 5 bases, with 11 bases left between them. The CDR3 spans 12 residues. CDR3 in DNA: TGTGCCAGCACCGGAGATGCTACTGAAGCTTTCTTT. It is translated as CASTGDATEAFF. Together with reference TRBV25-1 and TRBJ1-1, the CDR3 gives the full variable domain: EADIYQTPRYLVIGTGKKITLECSQTMGHDKMYWYQQDPGMELHLIHYSYGVNSTEKGDLSSESTVSRIRTEHFPLTLESARPSHTSQYLCASTGDATEAFFGQGTRLTVV.

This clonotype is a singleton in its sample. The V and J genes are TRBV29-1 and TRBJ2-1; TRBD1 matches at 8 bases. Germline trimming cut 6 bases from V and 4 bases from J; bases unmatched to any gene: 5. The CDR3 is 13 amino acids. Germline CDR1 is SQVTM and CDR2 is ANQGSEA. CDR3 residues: CSVRDRGYNEQFF. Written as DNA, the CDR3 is TGCAGCGTCCGAGACAGGGGATACAATGAGCAGTTCTTC.

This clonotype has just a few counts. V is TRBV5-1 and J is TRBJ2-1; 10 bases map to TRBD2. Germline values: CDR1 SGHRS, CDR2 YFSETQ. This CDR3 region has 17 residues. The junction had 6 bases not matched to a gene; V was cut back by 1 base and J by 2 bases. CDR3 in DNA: TGCGCCAGCAGCTTGATCCCAACTAGCGGGGCCTACAATGAGCAGTTCTTC. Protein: CASSLIPTSGAYNEQFF.

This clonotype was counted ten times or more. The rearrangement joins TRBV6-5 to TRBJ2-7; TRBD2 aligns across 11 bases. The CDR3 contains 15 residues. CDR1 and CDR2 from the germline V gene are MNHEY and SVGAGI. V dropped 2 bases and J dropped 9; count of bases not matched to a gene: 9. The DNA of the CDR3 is TGTGCCAGCAGTTACGTAGCGGGAGGGCCCTCCGGGCAGTACTTC. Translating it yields CASSYVAGGPSGQYF.

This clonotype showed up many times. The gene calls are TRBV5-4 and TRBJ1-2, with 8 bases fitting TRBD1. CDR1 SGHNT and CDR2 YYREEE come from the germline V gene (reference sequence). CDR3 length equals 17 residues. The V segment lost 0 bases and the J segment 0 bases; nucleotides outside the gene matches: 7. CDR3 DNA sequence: TGTGCCAGCAGCTTGGAGGTCAGGGGGCCGGCTAACTATGGCTACACCTTC. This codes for CASSLEVRGPANYGYTF.